The 32 T cell receptor beta chains in this list originate from one sample, sequenced in a study of low-dose radiotherapy and immunotherapy resistance in tumors. The time point is: before trial treatment. Priming of first-strand cDNA relied on TRAV- and TRBV-specific primers (covering alpha and beta chains). Amplification of TCRs used a constant-region primer and V-primer adapter for around 18 PCR cycles. TCRdb passed the reads through MiXCR, listing each CDR3 protein once. This sample has 60,000 to 90,000 distinct CDR3 sequences, with 31% found just once. Sequenced material: PBMCs, taken before treatment. The receptors were sampled from a female donor with ovarian cancer.

This clonotype was detected many times. This chain links TRBV21-1 with TRBJ1-1; TRBD1, the table's D call, lacks a check against the DNA. TRBV21-1 is listed as a pseudogene. The CDR3 consists of 19 residues. The CDR3 region is CASSHRQFEGSNLNTEAFF. CDR3 nucleotides: TGTGCCAGCAGCCATCGACAGTTCGAAGGCTCGAATTTGAACACTGAAGCTTTCTTT.

This sequence joins TRBV6-1 and TRBJ1-1; no reliable D call. CDR1 and CDR2 (germline): MNHNS, SASEGT. This CDR3 is 14 amino acids long. The V end was cut by 6 bases, the J end by 6 bases, with 17 bases between. The CDR3 DNA reads as TGTGCCAGCAGGATAGACCCAGTCGGCCCTGAAGCTTTCTTT. Its translation: CASRIDPVGPEAFF.

This chain joins TRBV3-1 and TRBJ2-7; 10 bases are a match to TRBD2. The ends lost 4 bases at V and 2 bases at J; junction bases unmatched: 8. Germline loops: CDR1 LGHDT, CDR2 YNNKEL (reference sequence). The CDR3 spans 16 residues. The CDR3 loop reads CASSRPLAGGTYEQYF. As DNA, the CDR3 is TGTGCCAGCAGCCGACCCTTAGCGGGAGGCACCTACGAGCAGTACTTC.

This clonotype occurred many times. The CDR3 spells CASSSTSGSRNEQFF. CDR3 DNA: TGTGCCAGCAGTTCGACTAGCGGGAGTCGTAATGAGCAGTTCTTC. The chain has TRBV6-5 and TRBJ2-1; TRBD2 aligns across 12 bases. This CDR3 has 15 residues. Germline values: CDR1 MNHEY, CDR2 SVGAGI. V was pared by 4 bases and J by 7 bases, with 5 bases of the junction left unmatched.

The rearrangement joins TRBV5-1 to TRBJ2-7; 7 bases fit TRBD1. With 4 bases clipped from V and 3 bases from J, the junction kept 10 bases outside the gene matches. From germline, CDR1 is SGHRS and CDR2 YFSETQ. The CDR3 runs to 15 residues. CDR3 sequence (DNA): TGCGCCAGCAGCGTCTCCGGGACAGTGGACTACGAGCAGTACTTC. Translation gives CASSVSGTVDYEQYF. Full variable domain (missing parts from reference TRBV5-1 and TRBJ2-7): KAGVTQTPRYLIKTRGQQVTLSCSPISGHRSVSWYQQTPGQGLQFLFEYFSETQRNKGNFPGRFSGRQFSNSRSEMNVSTLELGDSALYLCASSVSGTVDYEQYFGPGTRLTVT.

As for this clonotype: One base separates it from a far larger clone, so it is likely a read error. The chain joins TRBV6-2 or TRBV6-3 to TRBJ2-5, with TRBD2 matching over 15 bases. Per the germline V gene, CDR1 is MNHEY and CDR2 is SVGEGT. This CDR3 comprises 19 residues. Trimming at V came to 5 bases and at J to 11 bases, leaving 21 bases not matched to a gene. In DNA form, the CDR3 reads TGTGCCAGCAGTCCTAATTTTCCGGGACTAGCGGGAGGCTACAATGAGCAGTACTTC. Protein: CASSPNFPGLAGGYNEQYF.

This clonotype was seen at least ten times. The V gene is TRBV24-1, the J gene TRBJ1-1, with 7 bases fitting TRBD1. This CDR3 has 13 residues. Trimming removed 9 bases from V and 4 bases from J; junction bases left unmatched: 7. Germline V CDR1 and CDR2: KGHDR, SFDVKD. Here the CDR3 reads CATREAGGTEAFF. The DNA of the CDR3 is TGTGCCACCCGGGAGGCAGGGGGCACTGAAGCTTTCTTT.

This clonotype was seen only a few times. The chain couples TRBV5-4 to TRBJ2-3; D ambiguous. The V gene lost 4 bases and the J gene lost 5 bases, with 11 bases spanning the gap. The CDR3 is 13 residues long. CDR1 SGHNT and CDR2 YYREEE come from the germline V gene (reference sequence). CDR3 loop: CASSPPGRDTQYF. The CDR3, as DNA: TGTGCCAGCAGCCCCCCTGGCAGAGATACGCAGTATTTT.

About this clonotype: A read error is likely here: a far larger clone is one base away. This chain connects TRBV11-2 to TRBJ2-1; TRBD2 agrees at 9 bases. J lost 10 bases, V lost 5 bases, and 18 bases had no gene match. The CDR3 is 17 residues long. CDR1 is SGHAT and CDR2 is FQNNGV in the germline V gene. The CDR3 reads CASSPSLRLAAYYEQFF. As DNA, the CDR3 is TGTGCCAGCAGCCCCAGTCTGAGACTAGCGGCTTACTACGAGCAGTTCTTC.

V is TRBV6-2 or TRBV6-3 and J is TRBJ1-5, with D possibly matching TRBD1 (5 bases). V was trimmed by 2 bases and J by 7 bases, leaving 9 bases between them. The CDR3 length is 13 residues. Germline lookup yields CDR1 MNHEY and CDR2 SVGEGT. CDR3 DNA sequence: TGTGCCAGCAGTTACGGGGGTAACCAGCCCCAGCATTTT. This encodes CASSYGGNQPQHF.

V and J are TRBV21-1 and TRBJ2-5; the table's D gene call, TRBD1, was not cross checked with the DNA. TRBV21-1 is an annotated pseudogene. The CDR3 extends over 18 amino acids. The CDR3: CASSPRSPAGRKQETQYF. In nucleotides, the CDR3 is TGTGCCAGCAGCCCAAGATCGCCCGCGGGTCGGAAACAAGAGACCCAGTACTTC.

The sample holds many counts of this clonotype. The V call is TRBV18, the J call TRBJ1-6; D is uncertain. Per the germline V gene, CDR1 is KGHSH and CDR2 is LQKENI. The CDR3 is 15 amino acids. Deletions cut 2 bases from V and 7 bases from J, with 12 bases between. CDR3 nucleotides: TGTGCCAGCTCACCAGGGCAGCCCAAGAATTCACCCCTCCACTTT. This gives the protein CASSPGQPKNSPLHF.

The chain uses TRBV6-2 or TRBV6-3 and TRBJ2-3; D unclear. Germline values: CDR1 MNHEY, CDR2 SVGEGT. The V gene lost 5 bases and the J gene lost 7 bases, with 7 bases spanning the gap. The CDR3 is made up of 11 amino acids. In DNA, the CDR3 is TGTGCCAGCAGTGACCTCTATACGCAGTATTTT. It is translated as CASSDLYTQYF.

The table lists this clonotype with many counts. V gene TRBV7-2 combines with J gene TRBJ2-3, with D possibly being TRBD2 (6 bases). The CDR3 extends over 15 amino acids. The V end lost 1 base, the J end lost 0 bases, and 8 bases lay between the germline ends. Per the germline V gene, CDR1 is SGHTA and CDR2 is FQGNSA. CDR3 in DNA: TGTGCCAGCAGCTTAGTCGGGACTAGCACAGATACGCAGTATTTT. Its translation is CASSLVGTSTDTQYF.

This clonotype was picked up many times. The CDR3 region is CASSHELQGYTDTQYF. Written as DNA, the CDR3 is TGTGCCAGCAGCCACGAACTCCAGGGGTACACAGATACGCAGTATTTT. V is TRBV4-2 and J is TRBJ2-3; weak D call: TRBD1 (6 bases). This CDR3 has 16 amino acids. V shed 3 bases and J shed 2 bases, with 15 bases lying between them. Germline loops: CDR1 LGHNA, CDR2 YNFKEQ.

Points on this clonotype: This sequence is one base from a far larger clone and is likely a read error. V usage is TRBV5-8 and J usage is TRBJ2-7, with a tentative D call TRBD1 (6 bases). From germline, CDR1 is SGHTS and CDR2 YDEGEE. The CDR3 covers 12 residues. CDR3 sequence (DNA): TGTGCCAGCAGCGGGGGCTACTACAAGCAGTACTTC. The encoded protein is CASSGGYYKQYF.

Comment on this clonotype: At one end the junction does not follow the germline gene, possibly because of a read error. This sequence joins TRBV5-1 and TRBJ2-1, with D possibly matching TRBD1 (5 bases). The J call may be faulty, since TRBJ2-7 better matches the DNA end. The CDR3 is 13 amino acids. Looked up from germline, CDR1 is SGHRS and CDR2 is YFSETQ. The CDR3 DNA reads TGCGCCAGGAGCTTAAAGGTGGACAATGAGCAGTACTTC. This encodes CARSLKVDNEQYF.

This clonotype was observed many times. V usage is TRBV4-2 and J usage is TRBJ2-3; the D is unclear. Trimming cost V 0 bases and J 2 bases, with 9 bases left between them. This CDR3 has 15 residues. Germline assignment: CDR1 LGHNA and CDR2 YNFKEQ. The CDR3 sequence is CASSQDVYPTDTQYF. The CDR3 DNA reads as TGTGCCAGCAGCCAAGATGTTTACCCCACAGATACGCAGTATTTT.

This clonotype was seen a few times. The genes are TRBV2 and TRBJ2-7; 10 positions match TRBD1. The CDR3 is 15 amino acids. V was clipped by 4 bases and J by 6 bases; unmatched bases: 9. Germline V lookup: CDR1 SNHLY, CDR2 FYNNEI. CDR3 bases: TGTGCCAGCAGTGCTCAGGGACAGGGGTATGGCGAGCAGTACTTC. Translating gives CASSAQGQGYGEQYF.

About this clonotype itself: The missing conserved phenylalanine or tryptophan at the end of this CDR3 makes a read error likely. The chain joins TRBV2 to TRBJ2-5; 7 nucleotides align to TRBD2. V shed 6 bases and J 11 bases; nucleotides not matched to a gene: 15. In germline, CDR1 is SNHLY, CDR2 FYNNEI. CDR3 size: 14 residues. The CDR3 here is CASRRGGPGDEQYI. CDR3 DNA: TGTGCCAGCAGACGGGGAGGGCCGGGGGATGAGCAGTACATC.

This clonotype has a count of ten or more. The J gene is TRBJ2-3, the V gene TRBV27; TRBD1 aligns across 10 bases. This CDR3 has 16 amino acids. Germline loops: CDR1 MNHEY, CDR2 SMNVEV (reference sequence). The V segment lost 3 bases and the J segment 2 bases; nucleotides outside the gene matches: 5. The CDR3 reads CASSFGTGANTDTQYF. As DNA, the CDR3 is TGTGCCAGCAGTTTCGGGACAGGGGCGAACACAGATACGCAGTATTTT.

In this sample, this clonotype turned up a few times. The chain uses TRBV6-2 or TRBV6-3 and TRBJ2-5, with TRBD2 identical over 14 bases. V lost 0 bases and J lost 5; bases outside the gene matches: 17. The CDR3 is made up of 21 amino acids. Looked up from germline, CDR1 is MNHEY and CDR2 is SVGEGT. The CDR3 DNA reads TGTGCCAGCAGTTACTCTTCACCCGGGACTAGCGGGAGACCGAGTGGGGAGACCCAGTACTTC. This sequence encodes CASSYSSPGTSGRPSGETQYF.

V is TRBV5-1 and J is TRBJ2-5, with 8 bases that match TRBD1. The junction had 1 base not matched to a gene; V was cut back by 0 bases and J by 3 bases. Germline CDR1 SGHRS, CDR2 YFSETQ. The CDR3 has 14 residues. In DNA, the CDR3 is TGCGCCAGCAGCTTGGGACAGGGGAAAGAGACCCAGTACTTC. As protein: CASSLGQGKETQYF.

Only one count was recorded for this clonotype. One base separates it from a far larger clone, so it is likely a read error. The V call is TRBV10-3, the J call TRBJ2-4; unclear D gene. There are 14 residues in the CDR3. Per the germline V gene, CDR1 is ENHRY and CDR2 is SYGVKD. V was clipped by 6 bases and J by 13 bases, with 22 bases between them. CDR3 sequence reads: CAIRYSDIYNEQYF. As DNA, the CDR3 is TGTGCCATCAGGTATTCTGACATCTACAATGAGCAGTACTTC.

This clonotype was found many times. The CDR3 sequence: CSATGTSGGHHNEQFF. In nucleotides, the CDR3 is TGCAGTGCTACCGGGACTAGCGGGGGACACCACAATGAGCAGTTCTTC. The rearrangement uses TRBV20-1 and TRBJ2-1, with 14 bases lining up with TRBD2. Losses at the gene ends were 4 bases for V and 5 bases for J; bases not matched to a gene: 7. The CDR3 covers 16 residues. The germline V gene encodes CDR1 DFQATT and CDR2 SNEGSKA (reference sequence).

This clonotype has a handful of counts. The V and J genes are TRBV28 and TRBJ1-1; weak D call: TRBD1 (5 bases). The CDR3 is 11 amino acids. V was cut by 2 bases and J by 10 bases, with 8 bases left in between. Germline V CDR1 and CDR2: MDHEN, SYDVKM. In DNA form, the CDR3 reads TGTGCCAGCAGTTTACGGCAGGGAGCTTTCTTT. Protein sequence: CASSLRQGAFF. Using reference TRBV28 and TRBJ1-1 for the parts outside the CDR3, the full variable domain is DVKVTQSSRYLVKRTGEKVFLECVQDMDHENMFWYRQDPGLGLRLIYFSYDVKMKEKGDIPEGYSVSREKKERFSLILESASTNQTSMYLCASSLRQGAFFGQGTRLTVV.

At least ten counts were recorded for this clonotype. The chain has TRBV7-2 and TRBJ2-1; 12 bases are a match to TRBD1. The CDR3 runs 15 residues. Germline CDR1 is SGHTA and CDR2 is FQGNSA. The V segment lost 5 bases and the J segment 8 bases; nucleotides outside the gene matches: 7. CDR3 sequence (DNA): TGTGCCAGCAGCAGCCGGGACAGGGGGCGCGATGAGCAGTTCTTC. This translates into CASSSRDRGRDEQFF.

The rearrangement joins TRBV5-3 to TRBJ2-1, with 7 bases that match TRBD1. TRBV5-3 falls under the ORF class, with uncertain function. The V and J ends lost 8 bases and 7 bases, in that order; junction bases with no gene match: 12. This CDR3 is 14 amino acids long. In DNA, the CDR3 is TGTGCCAGCAGGGCGACAGGGTCGAAGAATGAGCAGTTCTTC. Residues: CASRATGSKNEQFF.

This clonotype was recorded many times. The rearrangement joins TRBV13 to TRBJ2-1; D call uncertain. The V gene lost 1 base and the J gene lost 7 bases, with 14 bases spanning the gap. Germline V gene data show CDR1 as PRHDT and CDR2 as FYEKMQ (reference sequence). The CDR3 is 15 amino acids. The CDR3 reads CASSLVVTASNEQFF. The CDR3 nucleotides read TGTGCCAGCAGCTTAGTGGTTACCGCAAGTAATGAGCAGTTCTTC.

The sample holds many counts of this clonotype. The J gene is TRBJ1-2, the V gene TRBV27; 8 bases fit TRBD1. CDR3 size: 15 residues. The germline V gene encodes CDR1 MNHEY and CDR2 SMNVEV (reference sequence). Losses at the gene ends were 5 bases for V and 2 bases for J; bases not matched to a gene: 7. The CDR3 sequence is CASSPGQGYNYGYTF. DNA of the CDR3: TGTGCCAGCAGTCCCGGACAGGGCTACAACTATGGCTACACCTTC.

This clonotype has a handful of counts. V is TRBV11-2 and J is TRBJ2-7, with D perhaps matching TRBD1 (7 bases). Trimming cost V 0 bases and J 4 bases, with 13 bases left between them. CDR3 length: 15 residues. Germline CDR1 is SGHAT and CDR2 is FQNNGV. The CDR3 spells CASSLDPGGKYEQYF. CDR3 nucleotides: TGTGCCAGCAGCTTAGATCCAGGGGGGAAATACGAGCAGTACTTC.

The chain links TRBV28 to TRBJ2-7; perhaps TRBD1 as D (6 bases). Germline loops: CDR1 MDHEN, CDR2 SYDVKM. V was clipped by 2 bases and J by 6 bases, with 14 bases between them. The CDR3 is made up of 14 amino acids. This CDR3 is CASSLRLTGLEQYF. The CDR3 DNA sequence: TGTGCCAGCAGTTTACGGCTTACAGGGCTCGAGCAGTACTTC. The variable domain in full, with the rest retrieved from reference TRBV28 and TRBJ2-7, is DVKVTQSSRYLVKRTGEKVFLECVQDMDHENMFWYRQDPGLGLRLIYFSYDVKMKEKGDIPEGYSVSREKKERFSLILESASTNQTSMYLCASSLRLTGLEQYFGPGTRLTVT.